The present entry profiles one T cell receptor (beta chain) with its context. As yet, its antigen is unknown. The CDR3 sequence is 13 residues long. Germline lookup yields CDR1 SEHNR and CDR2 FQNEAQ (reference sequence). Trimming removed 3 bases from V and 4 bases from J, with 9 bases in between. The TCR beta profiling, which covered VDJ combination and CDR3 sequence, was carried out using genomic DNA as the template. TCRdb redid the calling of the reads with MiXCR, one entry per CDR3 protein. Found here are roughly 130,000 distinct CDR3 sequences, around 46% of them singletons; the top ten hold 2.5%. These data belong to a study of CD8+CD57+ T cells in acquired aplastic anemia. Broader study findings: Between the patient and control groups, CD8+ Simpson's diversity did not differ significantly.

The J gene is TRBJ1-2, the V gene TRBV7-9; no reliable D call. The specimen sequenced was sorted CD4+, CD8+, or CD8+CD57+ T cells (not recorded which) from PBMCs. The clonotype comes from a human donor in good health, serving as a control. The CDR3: CASSFQRSYGYTF. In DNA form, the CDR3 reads TGTGCCAGCAGCTTTCAGAGGTCCTATGGCTACACCTTC.